The present T cell receptor beta chain was sequenced within a study of T cells in tumors after PD-1 blockade (dated by TCRdb to the late 2010s). As for the study more broadly: Exclusion criteria were prior checkpoint blockade, use of systemic immunosuppressants, or recent radiotherapy or other anti-cancer therapy within 4 weeks. Patients were treated with either pembrolizumab 200 mg every 3 weeks or cemiplimab 350 mg every 2 weeks. Some patients also continued taking vismodegib 150 mg daily during anti-PD-1 treatment. Peripheral blood samples averaged approximately 100,000 TCR templates (range roughly 22,000-257,772) and 36,000 or so unique clonotypes. Paired single-cell RNA and TCR sequencing was done in the study on site-matched tumors from patients with BCC or SCC, both before and after anti-PD-1 therapy. To compare clonotypes in blood versus tumor, bulk TCR sequencing was run on roughly 11 peripheral blood samples drawn from 4 or 5 patients. RECIST version 1.1 was used to assess clinical response.

Deep TCRbeta sequencing was performed with the immunoSEQ platform. The authors' pipeline ran thus. For further analysis, only productive rearrangements were exported out of the immunoSEQ Analyzer. T cell phenotypes were assigned to bulk TCRbeta clonotypes by matching to single-cell RNA+TCR-seq clones sharing the same TCRbeta sequence. Tumor enrichment of a clone was calculated by dividing the clone's tumor frequency by the clone's PBMC frequency, both taken from bulk TCR sequencing. TCRs were grouped by GLIPH into specificity groups, defined as clusters of distinct TCRs likely recognizing common antigens via shared CDR3 motifs. TCRdb re-hosts the immuneACCESS table, in-frame sequences only. Its copies lack some clones; in the studies checked, an unresolved V gene accounts for under half of them, and the cause for the rest is not known. The V and J calls and the clone size are those of that table, but D and trimming were determined from the DNA. The sample profile shows around 25,000 clones; 70% to 85% of them were found once. The top ten hold roughly 12% of the sample.

The sample's time point label, in plain terms: after anti-PD-1 therapy. Genomic DNA extracted from tumor biopsies or peripheral blood was used for bulk TCRbeta sequencing, with input ranging from roughly 616 ng to 6,004 ng. Every patient was a poor candidate for surgical resection and had histologically proven advanced or metastatic basal or squamous cell carcinoma. Of the approximately ten patients making up the basal cell carcinoma cohort, several underwent bulk tumor TCR sequencing. There are 15 amino acids in the CDR3, from cysteine to phenylalanine inclusive. Only CDR3 DNA is held: 45 bases, read in frame from base 1. From a lookup of the germline V gene, CDR1 and CDR2 are SGHDN and FVKESK. The V end loses 5 bases and the J end loses 1 base, and a stretch of 14 bases separates them. This clone was counted once. The clone's antigen remains unknown. No base quality information exists; no much larger clone differs at one position.

Paper-wide results and their limitations: About 39% of TCR clonotypes from the tumor were detected in blood, and certain novel exhausted tumor clones were present in blood collected before treatment, which suggests recruitment from the periphery. The source of novel T cell clones was not identified, and lymphoid organs or rare unexpanded clones within the tumor or the tumor periphery could be included among the possible sources.

The rearranged segments are TRBV14 and TRBJ1-1; no D gene is confidently identified. This material consisted of PBMCs, taken after anti-PD-1 treatment. The receptor was isolated from a human donor with basal cell carcinoma. The base sequence is TGTGCCAGCAGCGTTGCGGGAGGTCCGAACACTGAAGCTTTCTTT. Its protein reads: CASSVAGGPNTEAFF. When the CDR3 is completed using the reference TRBV14 and TRBJ1-1 genes on either side, the full variable domain is EAGVTQFPSHSVIEKGQTVTLRCDPISGHDNLYWYRRVMGKEIKFLLHFVKESKQDESGMPNNRFLAERTGGTYSTLKVQPAELEDSGVYFCASSVAGGPNTEAFFGQGTRLTVV.